Listed below are T cell receptor beta chains from one sample, sequenced in a study of shared clonotypes between healthy human individuals. Using immunoSEQ multiplex PCR, the repertoire was profiled, and TCRdb retains in-frame clones only, with some absent. The table records roughly 2,300,000 clones, around 90% of them present only once. Material: naive CD4+ T cells from PBMCs. Receptors originate from a man younger than 30 in good health. Some clones in this sample may be carry-over from other donors' samples. The CDR3 runs from the conserved cysteine through the conserved F or W. Each record gives: CDR3 DNA, CDR3 protein, D gene, V gene, J gene, clone size. D genes are given only for firm matches. Clone size is shown for a subset of rows, as once, few, many or a class of expanded clone.

DNA: TGCGCCAGCAGCCCACCCAGCAGGGTCAATGAGCAGTTCTTC; CDR3: CASSPPSRVNEQFF; D: .; V: TRBV4-1; J: TRBJ2-1; size: .
DNA: TGCGCCAGCAGCCAAGTTCCGCCGCCTTGGGGGGGCAACACCGGGGAGCTGTTTTTT; CDR3: CASSQVPPPWGGNTGELFF; D: .; V: TRBV4-3; J: TRBJ2-2; size: .
DNA: TGTGCCAGCTCAAGGGGGAAGGACACTGAAGCTTTCTTT; CDR3: CASSRGKDTEAFF; D: .; V: TRBV18; J: TRBJ1-1; size: .
DNA: TGTGCCAGCAGCACGCGGGACAGAGACACTGAAGCTTTCTTT; CDR3: CASSTRDRDTEAFF; D: TRBD1; V: TRBV7-2; J: TRBJ1-1; size: .
DNA: TGTGCCATCGGACAGGGGGCACTGGTGGGGACTGAAGCTTTCTTT; CDR3: CAIGQGALVGTEAFF; D: TRBD1; V: TRBV10-3; J: TRBJ1-1; size: few
DNA: TGTGCCAGCTCACCAGTGGACGGAACGGCCTACGAGCAGTACTTC; CDR3: CASSPVDGTAYEQYF; D: .; V: TRBV18; J: TRBJ2-7; size: few
DNA: TGTGCCAGTAGTATAGGATTGTGGCAGAACACTGAAGCTTTCTTT; CDR3: CASSIGLWQNTEAFF; D: .; V: TRBV19; J: TRBJ1-1; size: .
DNA: TGTGCCAGCAGCGCCCGGACTAGCGGGGACGTCGATGAGCAGTTCTTC; CDR3: CASSARTSGDVDEQFF; D: TRBD2; V: TRBV7-8; J: TRBJ2-1; size: .
DNA: TGTGCCAGCAGGTGGGACAGGGGGCCGTATGGCTACACCTTC; CDR3: CASRWDRGPYGYTF; D: TRBD1; V: TRBV2; J: TRBJ1-2; size: .
DNA: TGTGCCAGCAGCTGGGTTAGTCGGTACCAGTCCTACAATGAGCAGTTCTTC; CDR3: CASSWVSRYQSYNEQFF; D: .; V: TRBV5-6; J: TRBJ2-1; size: .
DNA: TGTGCCAGCAGCAAATCTGAGCGGGGGCTTTCGGGCTCTGAAGCTTTCTTT; CDR3: CASSKSERGLSGSEAFF; D: .; V: TRBV21-1; J: TRBJ1-1; size: .
DNA: TGCGCCAGCAGCCAGACGGGACAGGGGTACAATGAGCAGTTCTTC; CDR3: CASSQTGQGYNEQFF; D: TRBD1; V: TRBV4-1; J: TRBJ2-1; size: .
DNA: TGTGCCAGCAGCACACGCCGAGACGGACGCTACGAGCAGTACTTC; CDR3: CASSTRRDGRYEQYF; D: .; V: TRBV7-3; J: TRBJ2-7; size: .
DNA: TGTGCCAGCAGTGAAGCGCTTCGACTAGCGGGAGGATACGAGCAGTACTTC; CDR3: CASSEALRLAGGYEQYF; D: TRBD2; V: TRBV6-1; J: TRBJ2-7; size: .
DNA: TGTGCCAGCCAGACAGGGGTAGAGGATACGCAGTATTTT; CDR3: CASQTGVEDTQYF; D: TRBD1; V: TRBV28; J: TRBJ2-3; size: .
DNA: TGCGCCAGCAGGACGGAGAATTATGGCTACACCTTC; CDR3: CASRTENYGYTF; D: .; V: TRBV5-1; J: TRBJ1-2; size: .
DNA: TGTGCCAGCAGCCCGACACCGGGACAGCTTAACTTCTCCACAGATACGCAGTATTTT; CDR3: CASSPTPGQLNFSTDTQYF; D: TRBD1; V: TRBV4-2; J: TRBJ2-3; size: .
DNA: TGTGCCATCCTGATGGGGTCTGGACAGGGGGCCTATGGCTACACCTTC; CDR3: CAILMGSGQGAYGYTF; D: TRBD1; V: TRBV7-9; J: TRBJ1-2; size: .
DNA: TGCGCCAGCAGCTTGGCCGGGACAGTGCATGGCTACACCTTC; CDR3: CASSLAGTVHGYTF; D: TRBD1; V: TRBV5-1; J: TRBJ1-2; size: .
DNA: TGTGCCAGCAGCTTGGGACATGGGGAGACCCAGTACTTC; CDR3: CASSLGHGETQYF; D: .; V: TRBV7-2; J: TRBJ2-5; size: .
DNA: TGTGCCAGCAGTGCCGGGACAGGACGTACTTACGAGCAGTACTTC; CDR3: CASSAGTGRTYEQYF; D: TRBD1; V: TRBV2; J: TRBJ2-7; size: .
DNA: TGTGCCAGCAGCCGGGACACCCAGGGCGGGGAGCTGTTTTTT; CDR3: CASSRDTQGGELFF; D: .; V: TRBV7-7; J: TRBJ2-2; size: .
DNA: TGTGCCAGCAGTTCCCTCGTCCAAGGGGCTGAAGCTTTCTTT; CDR3: CASSSLVQGAEAFF; D: .; V: TRBV28; J: TRBJ1-1; size: .